This entry concerns a single T cell receptor beta chain. The germline V gene has CDR1 SGHAT and CDR2 FQNNGV. This CDR3 comprises 15 residues. Between the trimmed V and J ends, which lost 5 bases and 8 bases, there was a span of 20 bases. The sample comes from a study of blood T cell repertoires in COVID-19. Study-level information: Whether acute or convalescent, the COVID-19 samples came from the United States, Italy and Spain. T cells, B-cell-depleted T cells, or PBMCs provided the cDNA or gDNA that served as material.

Repertoires were generated with immunoSEQ multiplex PCR, while TCRdb's copy carries only in-frame clones and drops some. The sample has approximately 320,000 clones, 85% to 90% seen once. Patients of the Seattle cohort, enrolled during active infection, were followed longitudinally. The receptor comes from a woman in her 30s with COVID-19, enrolled during active disease. The genes are TRBV11-2 and TRBJ2-3; possible D gene TRBD2, 6 bases. Sequencing used peripheral blood. The CDR3 is CASSKLKGGGGTQYF. CDR3 nucleotide sequence: TGTGCCAGCAGCAAACTCAAGGGAGGTGGCGGTACGCAGTATTTT.